This T cell receptor (beta chain) appears in the sequencing data of a study of blood T cell repertoires in COVID-19. Across the whole study: COVID-19 samples from acute and convalescent phases originated in the United States, Italy and Spain. PBMCs, B-cell-depleted T cells, or T cells provided the cDNA or gDNA that made up the material.

V was clipped by 5 bases and J by 4 bases; unmatched bases: 9. This CDR3 is 17 amino acids long. Germline V gives CDR1 SGHVS, CDR2 FNYEAQ. Original processing methods: Reference gene primer amplification gave nucleated cell count estimates. Clones were sequenced by immunoSEQ multiplex PCR, and TCRdb holds only the in-frame ones, with some missing. V and J calls and clone size are those listed in that table; D and trimming were worked out from the DNA. The sample records roughly 72,000 clones, more than 75% being singletons. The chain recombines TRBV7-6 with TRBJ2-5; 14 positions match TRBD2. The TCR sequence derives from a woman aged 80 or over with acute or convalescent COVID-19. Sequenced: peripheral blood. The CDR3, as DNA: TGTGCCAGCAGCCCAGCCACCGGGACTAGCGGGAGAGAGACCCAGTACTTC. This encodes CASSPATGTSGRETQYF.